This entry lists 21 T cell receptor beta chains sequenced from one sample in a study of blood T cell repertoires in COVID-19. The repertoire was sequenced with immunoSEQ multiplex PCR; TCRdb's copy has only in-frame clones and lacks some. Among some 260,000 clones, 65% to 80% were seen once, and the ten largest hold roughly 4%. The sequencing input was peripheral blood. The receptors come from a woman aged 40 to 50 with active or convalescent COVID-19.

V and J are TRBV30 and TRBJ1-2; 8 bases line up with TRBD1. The germline V gene encodes CDR1 GTSNPN and CDR2 SVGIG (reference sequence). The CDR3 runs to 13 residues. V lost 1 base to trimming and J lost 7 bases; unmatched junction nucleotides: 5. This chain's CDR3 is CAWSAGGAGGYTF. The CDR3 DNA follows: TGTGCCTGGAGTGCAGGGGGCGCGGGTGGCTACACCTTC.

For this clone: Other DNA variants within this sample encode the same CDR3. This rearrangement joins TRBV5-1 to TRBJ2-3; 9 nucleotides line up with TRBD1. This CDR3 region has 15 residues. V lost 0 bases to trimming and J lost 2 bases; unmatched junction nucleotides: 1. In germline, CDR1 is SGHRS, CDR2 YFSETQ. The CDR3 coding sequence is TGCGCCAGCAGCTTGGGGACAGGGGTCACAGATACGCAGTATTTT. It specifies CASSLGTGVTDTQYF.

The chain uses TRBV12-5 and TRBJ1-1; D ambiguous. The V end lost 4 bases, the J end lost 3 bases, and 21 bases lay between the germline ends. CDR1 and CDR2 from the germline V gene are LGHNT and FRNRAP. The CDR3 contains 17 residues. This CDR3 reads CASGSQEGSTLHTEAFF. In nucleotides, the CDR3 is TGTGCTAGTGGTTCGCAGGAGGGTTCAACTCTACACACTGAAGCTTTCTTT.

The rearrangement uses TRBV18 and TRBJ2-7, with TRBD2 matching over 15 bases. J gave up 6 bases and V 7 bases, and 13 bases lay outside the gene matches. The CDR3 contains 17 residues. Looked up from germline, CDR1 is KGHSH and CDR2 is LQKENI. The CDR3 protein is CASFPGTSGGRSTEQYF. The CDR3 DNA sequence: TGTGCCAGCTTTCCCGGGACTAGCGGGGGGCGGTCGACCGAGCAGTACTTC.

In this sample, this clone turned up a few times. This sequence joins TRBV28 and TRBJ2-7; D is perhaps TRBD2 (6 bases). Deletions cut 5 bases from V and 2 bases from J, with 13 bases between. In germline, CDR1 is MDHEN, CDR2 SYDVKM. The CDR3 covers 14 residues. The CDR3 DNA is TGTGCCAGCAGTAAACTTGGGGGGACCTACGAGCAGTACTTC. It translates to CASSKLGGTYEQYF.

V is TRBV5-4 and J is TRBJ2-2; 15 positions agree with TRBD2. CDR1 and CDR2 from the germline V gene are SGHNT and YYREEE (reference sequence). The J segment lost 7 bases and the V segment lost 4 bases, leaving 8 bases of the junction unmatched. This CDR3 comprises 17 residues. The CDR3 DNA reads as TGTGCCAGCAGCCCCGGACTAGCGGGGGGGCCGGGCGGGGAGCTGTTTTTT. It encodes CASSPGLAGGPGGELFF.

The chain is built from TRBV11-2 and TRBJ2-5; 8 nucleotides align to TRBD2. After removal of 5 bases from V and 3 bases from J, the junction contained 8 bases not matched to a gene. The germline CDR1 and CDR2 sequences are SGHAT and FQNNGV. This CDR3 is 15 amino acids long. CDR3 sequence: CASSPLAGGKETQYF. DNA for the CDR3: TGTGCCAGCAGCCCCCTGGCGGGGGGAAAAGAGACCCAGTACTTC.

The chain combines TRBV2 with TRBJ2-1, with a weak D call TRBD1 (5 bases). CDR3 size: 14 residues. The V end was cut by 9 bases, the J end by 0 bases, with 12 bases between. Germline loops: CDR1 SNHLY, CDR2 FYNNEI. The CDR3 here is CARALTASYNEQFF. DNA for the CDR3: TGTGCCAGAGCTCTGACAGCCTCCTACAATGAGCAGTTCTTC. Using reference TRBV2 and TRBJ2-1 for the parts outside the CDR3, the full variable domain is EPEVTQTPSHQVTQMGQEVILRCVPISNHLYFYWYRQILGQKVEFLVSFYNNEISEKSEIFDDQFSVERPDGSNFTLKIRSTKLEDSAMYFCARALTASYNEQFFGPGTRLTVL.

This rearrangement joins TRBV21-1 to TRBJ1-1. TRBV21-1 is reported as a pseudogene. The CDR3 has 11 amino acids. The DNA of the CDR3 is TGTGCCAGCGGGGGGTTCACTGAAGCTTTCTTT. Translating it yields CASGGFTEAFF.

This clone appeared a single time. The V gene is TRBV12-3 or TRBV12-4, the J gene TRBJ1-1; no firm D call. Between the trimmed V and J ends, which lost 6 bases and 7 bases, there was a span of 12 bases. There are 12 residues in the CDR3. The CDR3 sequence is CASRIDRGEAFF. CDR3 bases: TGTGCCAGCAGAATCGACCGCGGTGAAGCTTTCTTT.

Comment on this clone: This may come from a read error, since a much larger clone is one base off. The chain recombines TRBV3-1 (or the pseudogene TRBV3-2) with TRBJ1-2, with 7 nucleotides matching TRBD1. The CDR3 has 14 residues. Germline V gene data show CDR1 as LGHDT and CDR2 as YNNKEL (reference sequence). The V gene end was trimmed by 7 bases and the J gene end by 5 bases; junction bases not matched to a gene: 10. This CDR3 is CASNPGGSSYGYTF. In DNA form, the CDR3 reads TGTGCCAGCAACCCAGGGGGATCGAGTTATGGCTACACCTTC.

V and J are TRBV28 and TRBJ2-6, with TRBD2 matching 7 bases. The junction had 14 bases not matched to a gene; V was cut back by 6 bases and J by 0 bases. CDR1 is MDHEN, CDR2 SYDVKM, per germline. The CDR3 is 19 residues long. CDR3 protein: CASSPPAGEKSSGANVLTF. The CDR3, as DNA: TGTGCCAGCAGCCCTCCCGCGGGGGAGAAGAGCTCTGGGGCCAACGTCCTGACTTTC. Full variable domain (remainder filled in from reference TRBV28 and TRBJ2-6): DVKVTQSSRYLVKRTGEKVFLECVQDMDHENMFWYRQDPGLGLRLIYFSYDVKMKEKGDIPEGYSVSREKKERFSLILESASTNQTSMYLCASSPPAGEKSSGANVLTFGAGSRLTVL.

This clone was recorded once. This chain connects TRBV5-5 to TRBJ2-2; 9 positions agree with TRBD1. V was clipped by 5 bases and J by 7 bases; unmatched bases: 9. The V gene's germline CDR1 is SGHKS and CDR2 YYEKEE (reference sequence). This CDR3 is built from 15 residues. In nucleotides, the CDR3 is TGTGCCAGCAGGCCCCGGGACAGGGACAACGGGGAGCTGTTTTTT. Amino acid sequence: CASRPRDRDNGELFF.

This clone was observed a handful of times. The J gene is TRBJ1-2, the V gene TRBV6-6, with D perhaps matching TRBD1 (5 bases). CDR3 length: 13 residues. Germline CDR1 and CDR2: MNHNY and SVGAGI (reference sequence). Trimming removed 1 base at V and 8 bases at J, with 11 bases between. The CDR3 protein is CASSYLWDSGYTF. CDR3 nucleotide sequence: TGTGCCAGCAGTTACTTATGGGACTCCGGCTACACCTTC.

This clone was seen ten or more times. The rearrangement links TRBV2 to TRBJ2-2; tentatively, D is TRBD2 (5 bases). V was clipped by 2 bases and J by 4 bases, with 8 bases between them. CDR1 SNHLY and CDR2 FYNNEI come from the germline V gene. The CDR3 consists of 14 residues. CDR3 amino acids: CASSEQRATGELFF. The CDR3 DNA reads TGTGCCAGCAGTGAACAGAGGGCCACCGGGGAGCTGTTTTTT. Supplemented by reference TRBV2 and TRBJ2-2, the full variable domain reads EPEVTQTPSHQVTQMGQEVILRCVPISNHLYFYWYRQILGQKVEFLVSFYNNEISEKSEIFDDQFSVERPDGSNFTLKIRSTKLEDSAMYFCASSEQRATGELFFGEGSRLTVL.

This clone was detected a few times. This chain joins TRBV7-2 and TRBJ1-2; TRBD1 aligns across 9 bases. V dropped 3 bases and J dropped 1; count of bases not matched to a gene: 3. The CDR3 covers 15 residues. The germline CDR1 and CDR2 sequences are SGHTA and FQGNSA. The CDR3 sequence: CASSFTGGRNYGYTF. CDR3 DNA sequence: TGTGCCAGCAGCTTTACAGGGGGCCGTAACTATGGCTACACCTTC. Based on the CDR3 plus reference TRBV7-2 and TRBJ1-2, the full variable domain is GAGVSQSPSNKVTEKGKDVELRCDPISGHTALYWYRQSLGQGLEFLIYFQGNSAPDKSGLPSDRFSAERTGGSVSTLTIQRTQQEDSAVYLCASSFTGGRNYGYTFGSGTRLTVV.

The V gene is TRBV18, the J gene TRBJ2-3; 10 bases map to TRBD1. The junction had 4 bases not matched to a gene; V was cut back by 4 bases and J by 3 bases. This CDR3 spans 15 amino acids. CDR1 is KGHSH and CDR2 is LQKENI in the germline V gene. The CDR3 is CASSLTGGETDTQYF. The DNA for the CDR3 is TGTGCCAGCTCACTGACAGGGGGCGAGACAGATACGCAGTATTTT.

This sequence joins TRBV5-8 and TRBJ1-3; TRBD1 matches at 8 bases. In germline, CDR1 is SGHTS, CDR2 YDEGEE. The CDR3 runs 14 residues. V gave up 4 bases and J gave up 6 bases; unmatched junction bases: 6. Written as DNA, the CDR3 is TGTGCCAGCAGCCTGGGACAGGTCTTAAACACCATATATTTT. The encoded protein is CASSLGQVLNTIYF.

The chain is built from TRBV28 and TRBJ1-1, with 9 bases aligning to TRBD1. Germline CDR1 is MDHEN and CDR2 is SYDVKM. The CDR3 length is 13 residues. V shed 6 bases, J shed 7 bases, and the junction held 6 bases outside the gene matches. The CDR3 loop reads CASSRTGVVEAFF. CDR3 bases: TGTGCCAGCAGCCGGACAGGGGTGGTTGAAGCTTTCTTT.

This clone was seen just once. The J gene is TRBJ1-1, the V gene TRBV6-5, with D uncertain. The length of the CDR3 is 11 residues. Germline CDR1 and CDR2: MNHEY and SVGAGI. V was clipped by 6 bases and J by 7 bases, with 9 bases between them. CDR3 DNA sequence: TGTGCCAGCAGCGTCCTTAATGAAGCTTTCTTT. Encoded protein: CASSVLNEAFF.

This chain links TRBV19 with TRBJ2-4, with 7 bases that match TRBD2. Germline-derived CDR1 and CDR2 are LNHDA and SQIVND (reference sequence). V trimming: 8 bases; J trimming: 7 bases; junction bases outside the gene matches: 2. The CDR3 length is 11 residues. DNA of the CDR3: TGTGCCAGTTCGACTAGCAACATTCAGTACTTC. As protein: CASSTSNIQYF.